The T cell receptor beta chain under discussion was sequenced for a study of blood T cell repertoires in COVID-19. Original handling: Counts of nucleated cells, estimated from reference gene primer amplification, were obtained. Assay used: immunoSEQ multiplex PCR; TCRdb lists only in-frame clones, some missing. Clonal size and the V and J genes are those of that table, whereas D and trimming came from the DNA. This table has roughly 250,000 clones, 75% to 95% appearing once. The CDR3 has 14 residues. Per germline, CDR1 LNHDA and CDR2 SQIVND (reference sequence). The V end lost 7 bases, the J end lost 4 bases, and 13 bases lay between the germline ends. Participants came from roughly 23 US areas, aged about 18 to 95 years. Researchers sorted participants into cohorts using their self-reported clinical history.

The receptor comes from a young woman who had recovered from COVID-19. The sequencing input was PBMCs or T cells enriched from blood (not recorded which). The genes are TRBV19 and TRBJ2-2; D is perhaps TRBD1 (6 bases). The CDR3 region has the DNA TGTGCCAGTATGGAGCAGGGGATCACCGGGGAGCTGTTTTTT. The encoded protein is CASMEQGITGELFF.